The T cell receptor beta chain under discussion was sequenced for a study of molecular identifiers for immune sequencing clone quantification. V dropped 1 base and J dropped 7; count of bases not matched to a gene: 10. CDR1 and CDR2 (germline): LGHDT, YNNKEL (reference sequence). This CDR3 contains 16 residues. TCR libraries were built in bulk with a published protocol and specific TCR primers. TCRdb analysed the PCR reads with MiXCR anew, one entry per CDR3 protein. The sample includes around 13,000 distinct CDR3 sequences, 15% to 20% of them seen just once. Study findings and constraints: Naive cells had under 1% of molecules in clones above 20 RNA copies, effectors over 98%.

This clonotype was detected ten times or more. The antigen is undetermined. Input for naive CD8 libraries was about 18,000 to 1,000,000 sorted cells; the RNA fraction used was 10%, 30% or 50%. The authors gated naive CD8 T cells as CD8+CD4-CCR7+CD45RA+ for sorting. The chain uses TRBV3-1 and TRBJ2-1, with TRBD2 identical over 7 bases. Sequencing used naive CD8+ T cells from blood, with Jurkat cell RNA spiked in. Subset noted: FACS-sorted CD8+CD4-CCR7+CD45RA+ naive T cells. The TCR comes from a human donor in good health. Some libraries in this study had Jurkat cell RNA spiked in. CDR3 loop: CASSQVWFAGVNEQFF. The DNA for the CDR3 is TGTGCCAGCAGCCAAGTATGGTTCGCGGGAGTGAATGAGCAGTTCTTC.